This T cell receptor beta chain was captured by sequencing in a study of blood T cell repertoires in COVID-19. Looking at the study overall: Specimens from acute and convalescent COVID-19 originated in the United States, Italy and Spain.

CDR1 is SGHAT and CDR2 is FQDESV in the germline V gene (reference sequence). The V and J ends lost 1 base and 8 bases, in that order; junction bases with no gene match: 2. CDR3 length equals 14 residues. In the authors' methods: Cell counts per sample came from amplifying reference gene primers. Assay: immunoSEQ multiplex PCR; the TCRdb copy retains only in-frame clones and omits some. Clone size and V and J calls were adopted from that table, with D and trimming inferred from the DNA. The sample includes tens of thousands of clones, 84% of them seen just once. This clonotype originated in a human donor in a cohort sampled during active COVID-19. Sequencing was done on a sample of peripheral blood. This chain connects TRBV11-1 to TRBJ1-6; 7 bases are a match to TRBD1. The CDR3 DNA is TGTGCCAGCAGCTTAGACAGGGGCGATTCACCCCTCCACTTT. It encodes CASSLDRGDSPLHF.